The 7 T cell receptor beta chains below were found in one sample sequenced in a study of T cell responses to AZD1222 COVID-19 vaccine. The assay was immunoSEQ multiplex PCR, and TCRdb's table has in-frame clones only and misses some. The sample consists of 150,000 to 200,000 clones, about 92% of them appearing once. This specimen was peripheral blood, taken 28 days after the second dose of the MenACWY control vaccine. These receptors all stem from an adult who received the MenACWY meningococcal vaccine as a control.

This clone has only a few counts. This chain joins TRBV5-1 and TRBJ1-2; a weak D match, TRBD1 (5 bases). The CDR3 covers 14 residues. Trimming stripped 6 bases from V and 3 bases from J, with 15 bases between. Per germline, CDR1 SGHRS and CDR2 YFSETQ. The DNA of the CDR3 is TGCGCCAGCACCACCTCGGACACCGACTATGGCTACACCTTC. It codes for CASTTSDTDYGYTF.

The CDR3: CASSQEVSRLAGYNEQFF. For the CDR3, the DNA is TGTGCCAGCAGCCAAGAAGTTTCCAGGCTAGCGGGCTACAATGAGCAGTTCTTC. V gene TRBV14 combines with J gene TRBJ2-1, with TRBD2 matching over 8 bases. The length of the CDR3 is 18 residues. Unmatched junction bases numbered 10, after V lost 0 bases and J lost 3 bases. The germline CDR1 and CDR2 sequences are SGHDN and FVKESK.

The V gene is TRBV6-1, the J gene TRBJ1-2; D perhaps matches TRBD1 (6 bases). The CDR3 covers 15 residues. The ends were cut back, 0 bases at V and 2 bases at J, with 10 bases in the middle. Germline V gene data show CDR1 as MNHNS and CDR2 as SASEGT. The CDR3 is CASSEALGGNYGYTF. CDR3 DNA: TGTGCCAGCAGTGAAGCACTGGGGGGCAACTATGGCTACACCTTC.

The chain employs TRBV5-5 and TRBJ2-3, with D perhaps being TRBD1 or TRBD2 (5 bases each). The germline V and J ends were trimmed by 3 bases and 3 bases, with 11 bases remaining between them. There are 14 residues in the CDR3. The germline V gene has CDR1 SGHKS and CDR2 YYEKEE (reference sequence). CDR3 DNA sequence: TGTGCCAGCAGCTGGGGGTTTAGTACAGATACGCAGTATTTT. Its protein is CASSWGFSTDTQYF.

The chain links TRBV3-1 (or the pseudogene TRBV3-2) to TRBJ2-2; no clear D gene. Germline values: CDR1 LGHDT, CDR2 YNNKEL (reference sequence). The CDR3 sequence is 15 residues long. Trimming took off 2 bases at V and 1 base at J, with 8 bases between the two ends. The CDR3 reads CASSQPGQNTGELFF. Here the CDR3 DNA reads TGTGCCAGCAGCCAACCGGGCCAGAACACCGGGGAGCTGTTTTTT.

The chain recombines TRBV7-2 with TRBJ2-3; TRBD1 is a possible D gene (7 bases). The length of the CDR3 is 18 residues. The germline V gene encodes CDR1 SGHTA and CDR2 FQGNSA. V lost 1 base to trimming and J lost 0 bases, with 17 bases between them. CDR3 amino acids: CASSLGPGGTDSTDTQYF. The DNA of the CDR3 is TGTGCCAGCAGCTTAGGGCCAGGAGGGACAGATAGCACAGATACGCAGTATTTT.

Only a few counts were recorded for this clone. The CDR3 coding sequence is TGTGCCAGTAGTATAGCATCCAACAATGAGCAGTTCTTC. The encoded protein is CASSIASNNEQFF. The V gene is TRBV19, the J gene TRBJ2-1; no clear D. The CDR3 covers 13 residues. Trimming pared 1 base from V and 5 bases from J, leaving 6 bases between. CDR1 and CDR2 from the germline V gene are LNHDA and SQIVND (reference sequence).